Reported below is one T cell receptor beta chain. This entry is derived from a study of blood T cells in healthy people across ages. Germline V gene data show CDR1 as KGHDR and CDR2 as SFDVKD. V was shortened by 2 bases and J by 2 bases, with 8 bases between the two germline ends. This CDR3 has 14 residues. The use of a sample-barcoded 5' primer and a J-beta primer mix characterized a second PCR of roughly 7 to 12 cycles. TCRdb passed the 5' RACE reads through MiXCR, listing each CDR3 protein once. The profile shows more than 600,000 distinct CDR3 sequences, 20% to 25% of them singletons. Samples had at least 7 million PBMCs isolated from them. The same sample was also studied in work on T cells of mothers and their children. As that report states: The entire RNA extract went into cDNA synthesis at 1.5 ug per 15 ul.

The chain has TRBV24-1 and TRBJ2-5, with no clear D. Source material: blood. The receptor's source is a boy younger than 18 in good health. CDR3 sequence (DNA): TGTGCCACCAGTGATTCCAGATTTCAAGAGACCCAGTACTTC. Protein sequence: CATSDSRFQETQYF.